The 14 T cell receptor beta chains below come from one sample, sequenced in a study of CD8+CD57+ T cells in acquired aplastic anemia. Genomic DNA provided the template from which TCR beta VDJ and CDR3 profiles were obtained. MiXCR was run by TCRdb on the reads, yielding one entry per CDR3 protein. The sample shows around 430,000 distinct CDR3 sequences, around 30% of them seen only once. CD8+CD57+ cell expansion, shown by flow cytometry, had occurred in the patients selected for sequencing. Input material: sorted CD4+, CD8+, or CD8+CD57+ T cells (not recorded which) from PBMCs. Receptors originate from a human donor with aplastic anemia.

Many counts were recorded for this clonotype. This rearrangement joins TRBV7-2 to TRBJ1-1; weak D call: TRBD1 (5 bases). The V end was cut by 1 base, the J end by 4 bases, with 7 bases between. This CDR3 region has 13 residues. Germline CDR1 is SGHTA and CDR2 is FQGNSA. CDR3 nucleotide sequence: TGTGCCAGCAGCTTAGGGGGCCGCACTGAAGCTTTCTTT. As protein: CASSLGGRTEAFF.

This clonotype was detected only a few times. The genes are TRBV19 and TRBJ1-5; TRBD1 aligns across 10 bases. V dropped 2 bases and J dropped 0; count of bases not matched to a gene: 10. The CDR3 runs 19 residues. Germline CDR1 LNHDA, CDR2 SQIVND (reference sequence). The CDR3 coding sequence is TGTGCCAGTAGTATAAAAGGGGGACAGGGGTACTATAGCAATCAGCCCCAGCATTTT. This translates into CASSIKGGQGYYSNQPQHF.

The chain links TRBV24-1 to TRBJ2-5, with 15 positions matching TRBD2. The CDR3 contains 16 residues. V lost 4 bases and J lost 5; bases outside the gene matches: 4. Germline V lookup: CDR1 KGHDR, CDR2 SFDVKD. The CDR3 nucleotides are TGTGCCACCAGTGACATGGGGACTAGCGGGGGGGAGACCCAGTACTTC. Translated: CATSDMGTSGGETQYF.

The genes are TRBV30 and TRBJ1-2, with D unclear. The germline V and J ends were trimmed by 2 bases and 1 base, with 5 bases remaining between them. Per the germline V gene, CDR1 is GTSNPN and CDR2 is SVGIG (reference sequence). The CDR3 covers 12 residues. The CDR3 region is CAWSNLNYGYTF. DNA for the CDR3: TGTGCCTGGAGTAACCTTAACTATGGCTACACCTTC.

Ten or more counts support this clonotype. This sequence joins TRBV7-9 and TRBJ1-3, with D unclear. The CDR3 is 11 amino acids. The V gene's germline CDR1 is SEHNR and CDR2 FQNEAQ (reference sequence). V was shortened by 6 bases and J by 8 bases, with 8 bases between the two germline ends. The CDR3 is CASRERDTIYF. The CDR3 DNA is TGTGCCAGCAGAGAGAGGGACACCATATATTTT.

The chain is built from TRBV6-1 and TRBJ2-1, with D possibly matching TRBD2 (5 bases). Germline V gene lookup returns CDR1 MNHNS and CDR2 SASEGT. This CDR3 is built from 13 residues. V lost 10 bases to trimming and J lost 7 bases, with 17 bases between them. The CDR3 is CAIQSSRGNEQFF. The CDR3 DNA reads TGTGCCATACAGAGCTCTCGGGGTAATGAGCAGTTCTTC.

For the CDR3, the DNA is TGTGCCTCCCTGGGAGTGACTGAAGCTTTCTTT. Amino acid sequence: CASLGVTEAFF. This chain joins TRBV30 and TRBJ1-1; D call uncertain. Germline lookup yields CDR1 GTSNPN and CDR2 SVGIG (reference sequence). This CDR3 has 11 amino acids. The germline V and J ends were trimmed by 7 bases and 5 bases, with 11 bases remaining between them.

This clonotype was seen more than once but under ten times. This chain uses TRBV7-8 with TRBJ2-5; weak D call: TRBD2 (5 bases). The CDR3 is 16 amino acids. Trimming left V 3 bases short and J 5 bases short, with 19 bases between. Germline assignment: CDR1 SGHVS and CDR2 FQNEAQ. This CDR3 reads CASSFSAGKTGETQYF. CDR3 nucleotides: TGTGCCAGCAGCTTCTCTGCGGGCAAAACGGGGGAGACCCAGTACTTC.

The chain recombines TRBV7-6 with TRBJ2-5, with TRBD2 as a possible D gene (5 bases). The V end was cut by 1 base, the J end by 4 bases, with 16 bases between. CDR1 and CDR2 from the germline V gene are SGHVS and FNYEAQ. The CDR3 contains 16 residues. For the CDR3, the DNA is TGTGCCAGCAGCTTAGGCGGACCGGGGAGCTCAGAGACCCAGTACTTC. It codes for CASSLGGPGSSETQYF.

This clonotype was seen many times. The rearrangement uses TRBV24-1 and TRBJ2-4, with D possibly being TRBD1 (6 bases). The germline CDR1 and CDR2 sequences are KGHDR and SFDVKD. Trimming removed 4 bases at V and 3 bases at J, with 15 bases between. The CDR3 is made up of 16 amino acids. The CDR3 nucleotides are TGTGCCACCAGTGACGCCTACGAAGGGGGCAAAAACATTCAGTACTTC. Translation gives CATSDAYEGGKNIQYF.

The chain joins TRBV2 to TRBJ2-7, with TRBD2 identical over 7 bases. Losses at the gene ends were 6 bases for V and 6 bases for J; bases not matched to a gene: 11. Germline CDR1 SNHLY, CDR2 FYNNEI. The CDR3 is made up of 14 amino acids. CDR3 loop: CASSPGTTICEQYF. The CDR3 bases are TGTGCCAGCAGCCCCGGGACTACAATCTGCGAGCAGTACTTC.

Details on this clonotype: This sequence may be a read error, since a much larger clone differs from it by one base. V is TRBV6-1 and J is TRBJ1-2; 7 nucleotides match TRBD1. This CDR3 has 12 amino acids. Germline CDR1 is MNHNS and CDR2 is SASEGT. The V gene end was trimmed by 6 bases and the J gene end by 8 bases; junction bases not matched to a gene: 6. The CDR3 here is CASSPDRDGYTF. CDR3 DNA: TGTGCCAGCAGCCCCGACAGGGACGGCTACACCTTC.

About this clonotype itself: A junction boundary mismatches the germline segment, possibly from a read error. The chain is built from TRBV6-2 or TRBV6-3 and TRBJ2-7, with D perhaps matching TRBD1 (5 bases). The CDR3 is 15 amino acids. The germline gives CDR1 MNHEY, CDR2 SVGEGT. CDR3: CASSNQQAVSFEQYF. The CDR3, as DNA: TGTGCCAGCAGTAACCAACAGGCAGTTTCCTTCGAGCAGTACTTC.

The chain carries TRBV15 and TRBJ2-7; TRBD2 might be the D (5 bases). Looked up from germline, CDR1 is LNHNV and CDR2 is YYDKDF (reference sequence). This CDR3 spans 11 amino acids. Deletions cut 6 bases from V and 6 bases from J, with 9 bases between. In nucleotides, the CDR3 is TGTGCCACCAGGTACCGGGGCGAGCAGTACGTC. It encodes CATRYRGEQYV.